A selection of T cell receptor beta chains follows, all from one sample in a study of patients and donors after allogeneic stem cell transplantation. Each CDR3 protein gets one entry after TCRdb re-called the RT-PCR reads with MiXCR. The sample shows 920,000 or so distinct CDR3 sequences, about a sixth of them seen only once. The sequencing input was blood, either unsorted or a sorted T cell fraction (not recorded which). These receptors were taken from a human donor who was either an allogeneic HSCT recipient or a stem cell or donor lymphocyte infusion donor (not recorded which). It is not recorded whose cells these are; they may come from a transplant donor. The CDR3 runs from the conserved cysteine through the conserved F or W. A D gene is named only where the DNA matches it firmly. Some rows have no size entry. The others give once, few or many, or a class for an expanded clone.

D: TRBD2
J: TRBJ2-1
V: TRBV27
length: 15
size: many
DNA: TGTGCCAGCAGTTCTCGACTAGCGGGGAACAATGAGCAGTTCTTC
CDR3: CASSSRLAGNNEQFF

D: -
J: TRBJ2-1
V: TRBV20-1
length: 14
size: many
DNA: TGCAGTGCTACCGGGACCTCCCAACTTAATGAGCAGTTCTTC
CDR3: CSATGTSQLNEQFF

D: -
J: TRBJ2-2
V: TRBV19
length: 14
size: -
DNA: TGTGCCAGTAGTATCCAGGGCCGCACCGGGGAGCTGTTTTTT
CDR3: CASSIQGRTGELFF

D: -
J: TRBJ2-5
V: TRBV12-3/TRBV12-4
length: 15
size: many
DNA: TGTGCCAGCAGTTTACTCGGCGGGCCCCAAGAGACCCAGTACTTC
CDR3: CASSLLGGPQETQYF

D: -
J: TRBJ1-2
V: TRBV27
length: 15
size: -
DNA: TGTGCCAGCTCCGGGGGCCCGTGGGGGCCTGTGGGCTACACCTTC
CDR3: CASSGGPWGPVGYTF

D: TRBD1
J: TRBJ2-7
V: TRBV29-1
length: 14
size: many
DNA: TGCAGCGCGGGAGACCAGGGGGCATGGTACGAGCAGTACTTC
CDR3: CSAGDQGAWYEQYF

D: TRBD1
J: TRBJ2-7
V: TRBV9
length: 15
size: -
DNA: TGTGCCAGCAGCGGCGCCCCAGGACAGGTCCACGAGCAGTACTTC
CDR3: CASSGAPGQVHEQYF

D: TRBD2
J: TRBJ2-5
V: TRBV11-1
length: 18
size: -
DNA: TGTGCCAGCAGCCCTACGTTGGGACTAGCAGTCGCTAGGGAGACCCAGTACTTC
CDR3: CASSPTLGLAVARETQYF

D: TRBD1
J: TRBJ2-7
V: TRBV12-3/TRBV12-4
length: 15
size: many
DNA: TGCGCCAGCAGCCCAGGGACAGGCAGCTCCTACGAGCAGTACTTC
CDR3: CASSPGTGSSYEQYF

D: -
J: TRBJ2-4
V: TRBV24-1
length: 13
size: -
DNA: TGTGCCACCAGTGGAGGGGCCAAAAACATTCAGTACTTC
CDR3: CATSGGAKNIQYF

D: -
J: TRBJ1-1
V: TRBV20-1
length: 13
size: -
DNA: TGCAGTGCTAGAGATCGAATTGGTGGTGAAGCTTTCTTT
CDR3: CSARDRIGGEAFF

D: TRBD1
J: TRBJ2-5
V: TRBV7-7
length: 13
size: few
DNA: TGTGCCAACATTCAGGGGGCTGGCAAGACCCAGTACTTC
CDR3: CANIQGAGKTQYF

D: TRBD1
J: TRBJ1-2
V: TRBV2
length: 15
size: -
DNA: TGTGCCAGCAGTGACTCCGGAAAGGGGGCGTATGGCTACACCTTC
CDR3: CASSDSGKGAYGYTF

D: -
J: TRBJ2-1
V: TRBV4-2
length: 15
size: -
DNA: TGTGCCAGCAGCCTACTACTAGAAGTCAACAATGAGCAGTTCTTC
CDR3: CASSLLLEVNNEQFF

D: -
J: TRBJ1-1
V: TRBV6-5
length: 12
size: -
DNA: TGTGCCAGCAAATCAACGGGGGCTGAAGCTTTCTTT
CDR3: CASKSTGAEAFF

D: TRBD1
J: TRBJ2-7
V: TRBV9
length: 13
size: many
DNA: TGTGCCAGCAGCGCCGGGACAGGGAACGAGCAGTACTTC
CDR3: CASSAGTGNEQYF

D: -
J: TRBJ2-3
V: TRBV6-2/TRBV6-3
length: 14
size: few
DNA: TGTGCCAGCAGTCCAGTGGAACATCGGGGTCCGAGAAATTTT
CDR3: CASSPVEHRGPRNF

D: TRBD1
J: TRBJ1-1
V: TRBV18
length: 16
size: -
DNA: TGTGCCAGCTCACCTCCAGGGGGTAGAGTTGGCACTGAAGCTTTCTTT
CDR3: CASSPPGGRVGTEAFF

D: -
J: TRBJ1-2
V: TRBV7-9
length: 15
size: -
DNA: TGTGCCAGCAGCTTAGATAGGCTAAACAACTATGGCTACACCTTC
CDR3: CASSLDRLNNYGYTF

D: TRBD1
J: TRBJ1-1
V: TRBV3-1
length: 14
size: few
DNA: TGTGCCAGCAGCCAAGAGGACAGGGACACTGAAGCTTTCTTT
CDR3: CASSQEDRDTEAFF

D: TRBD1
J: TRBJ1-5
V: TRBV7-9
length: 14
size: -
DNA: TGTGCCAGCAGTCAGGACAGGGTCGATCAGCCCCAGCATTTT
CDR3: CASSQDRVDQPQHF

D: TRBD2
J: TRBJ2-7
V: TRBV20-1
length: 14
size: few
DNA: TGCAGTGCTCACGGGCGGGGGGCCTCCTACGAGCAGTACTTC
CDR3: CSAHGRGASYEQYF

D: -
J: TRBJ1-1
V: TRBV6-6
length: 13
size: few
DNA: TGTGCCAGCAGATCATCCTCGAACACTGAAGCTTTCTTT
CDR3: CASRSSSNTEAFF

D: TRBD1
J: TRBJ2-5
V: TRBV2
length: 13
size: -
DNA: TGTGCCAGCGTGGCAGGGGGCTGGGAGACCCAGTACTTC
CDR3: CASVAGGWETQYF

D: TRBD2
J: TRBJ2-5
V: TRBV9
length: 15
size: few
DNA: TGTGCCAGCAGCGCAACTAGCGGGGGACAAGAGACCCAGTACTTC
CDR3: CASSATSGGQETQYF

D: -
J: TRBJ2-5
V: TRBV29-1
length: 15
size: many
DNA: TGCAGCGTTGAACAAGGAGTCGGTCGCCAAGAGACCCAGTACTTC
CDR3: CSVEQGVGRQETQYF

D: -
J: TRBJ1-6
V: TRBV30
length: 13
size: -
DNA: TGTGCCTGGAGTGTCGAGGAAAATTCACCCCTCCACTTT
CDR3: CAWSVEENSPLHF

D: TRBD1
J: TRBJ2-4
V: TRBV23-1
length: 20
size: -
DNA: TGCGCCAGCAGTCAATCGATCCCGAGAATTAGGGGGCGCACCAAAAACATTCAGTACTTC
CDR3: CASSQSIPRIRGRTKNIQYF

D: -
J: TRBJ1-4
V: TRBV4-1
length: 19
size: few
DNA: TGCGCCAGCAGCCAAGATCAGGGTTCCGAACTACCAACTAATGAAAAACTGTTTTTT
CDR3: CASSQDQGSELPTNEKLFF

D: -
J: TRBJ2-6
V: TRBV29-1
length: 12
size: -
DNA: TGCAGCGCGCTTACTGGGGCCAACGTCCTGACTTTC
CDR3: CSALTGANVLTF

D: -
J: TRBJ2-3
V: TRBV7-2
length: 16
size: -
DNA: TGTGCCAGCAGCCTAGAACGGGTCCTACTGGCAGATACGCAGTATTTT
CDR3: CASSLERVLLADTQYF